Below, 20 T cell receptor beta chains from the same sample are listed, as sequenced in a study of blood T cell repertoires in COVID-19 (dated by TCRdb to between 2020 and 2021). The library came from the immunoSEQ multiplex PCR assay. This is the immuneACCESS table as TCRdb keeps it, with only in-frame sequences that have V and J called. A part of the clones is gone; compared with another copy, unresolved V genes explain less than half, and the rest is unexplained. The sample table lists roughly 56,000 clones, 89% of them with a count of one. In total, the top ten clones hold under 45% of the sample. Sequencing was performed on peripheral blood. Every receptor here comes from a woman in her fifties or sixties with COVID-19, enrolled during active disease.

The chain links TRBV3-1 (or the pseudogene TRBV3-2) to TRBJ1-4, with 8 positions matching TRBD1. The CDR3 covers 14 residues. Germline V CDR1 and CDR2: LGHDT, YNNKEL (reference sequence). The junction had 2 bases not matched to a gene; V was cut back by 2 bases and J by 6 bases. CDR3: CASSQQTGDEKLFF. The CDR3 nucleotides read TGTGCCAGCAGCCAACAGACAGGGGATGAAAAACTGTTTTTT.

This clone was detected only once. This chain links TRBV18 with TRBJ2-2, with 8 bases aligning to TRBD1. CDR1 and CDR2 from the germline V gene are KGHSH and LQKENI. The V gene end was trimmed by 5 bases and the J gene end by 4 bases; junction bases not matched to a gene: 6. The CDR3 consists of 15 residues. The CDR3 sequence is CASSGTGAPTGELFF. The CDR3 DNA reads TGTGCCAGCTCAGGGACAGGAGCCCCCACCGGGGAGCTGTTTTTT.

The rearrangement uses TRBV7-9 and TRBJ2-7; D may be TRBD1 (5 bases). This CDR3 has 14 residues. V was shortened by 0 bases and J by 3 bases, with 9 bases between the two germline ends. CDR1 and CDR2 (germline): SEHNR, FQNEAQ (reference sequence). The CDR3 sequence is CASSLALGVYEQYF. The CDR3 DNA sequence: TGTGCCAGCAGCTTAGCGCTAGGGGTCTACGAGCAGTACTTC.

The chain recombines TRBV18 with TRBJ1-4; D gene ambiguous. From germline, CDR1 is KGHSH and CDR2 LQKENI. This CDR3 is 14 amino acids long. The germline V and J ends were trimmed by 2 bases and 4 bases, with 8 bases remaining between them. The CDR3 sequence: CASSPGAYNEKLFF. The CDR3 DNA is TGTGCCAGCTCACCAGGAGCTTATAATGAAAAACTGTTTTTT.

The J gene is TRBJ2-3, the V gene TRBV5-1; tentative D call: TRBD1 (5 bases). This CDR3 is built from 12 residues. Germline CDR1 and CDR2: SGHRS and YFSETQ. V was pared by 5 bases and J by 3 bases, with 7 bases between. The CDR3 sequence is CASRWTTDTQYF. The CDR3 bases are TGCGCCAGCAGATGGACAACAGATACGCAGTATTTT.

The J gene is TRBJ1-1, the V gene TRBV30, with 8 bases fitting TRBD1. Per the germline V gene, CDR1 is GTSNPN and CDR2 is SVGIG (reference sequence). This CDR3 has 13 residues. V gave up 1 base and J gave up 6 bases; unmatched junction bases: 4. The CDR3 reads CAWSADRVAEAFF. DNA of the CDR3: TGTGCCTGGAGTGCGGACAGGGTGGCTGAAGCTTTCTTT.

This chain joins TRBV4-3 and TRBJ1-3, with a tentative D call TRBD1 (5 bases). Germline loops: CDR1 LGHNA, CDR2 YSLEER. This CDR3 contains 17 residues. V lost 0 bases and J lost 2, with 14 bases in between. Here the CDR3 DNA reads TGCGCCAGCAGCCAAGATAGGGCCCGGGGGGCTGGAAACACCATATATTTT. Encoded protein: CASSQDRARGAGNTIYF.

This clone was seen a handful of times. The chain is built from TRBV13 and TRBJ2-7; 7 bases fit TRBD1. Germline assignment: CDR1 PRHDT and CDR2 FYEKMQ (reference sequence). This CDR3 has 13 residues. Germline trimming cut 8 bases from V and 5 bases from J; bases unmatched to any gene: 9. CDR3 protein: CASAPQGNHEQYF. As DNA, the CDR3 is TGTGCCAGCGCCCCACAGGGGAATCACGAGCAGTACTTC.

This clone was observed a handful of times. The chain links TRBV29-1 to TRBJ2-3; no firm D call. From germline, CDR1 is SQVTM and CDR2 ANQGSEA. This CDR3 is built from 15 residues. Trimming took off 1 base at V and 1 base at J, with 12 bases between the two ends. CDR3 sequence: CSVEVLDPGTDTQYF. CDR3 sequence (DNA): TGCAGCGTTGAAGTCCTAGACCCCGGCACAGATACGCAGTATTTT.

The chain links TRBV9 to TRBJ1-2; no clear D gene. Trimming removed 0 bases at V and 0 bases at J, with 6 bases between. The germline V gene encodes CDR1 SGDLS and CDR2 YYNGEE. The CDR3 length is 14 residues. In DNA, the CDR3 is TGTGCCAGCAGCGTAGCGGAGTCTAACTATGGCTACACCTTC. Translation gives CASSVAESNYGYTF.

CDR3: CATSMLRTGDRTGNTIYF. The CDR3 coding sequence is TGTGCCACCAGCATGCTTAGGACAGGGGATAGGACTGGAAACACCATATATTTT. The rearrangement links TRBV24-1 to TRBJ1-3; 9 nucleotides align to TRBD1. V lost 7 bases and J lost 2; bases outside the gene matches: 14. Germline V gives CDR1 KGHDR, CDR2 SFDVKD. This CDR3 is built from 18 residues.

The chain carries TRBV6-2 or TRBV6-3 and TRBJ2-5; tentative D call: TRBD2 (6 bases). The CDR3 is made up of 14 amino acids. The V gene's germline CDR1 is MNHEY and CDR2 SVGEGT. V was pared by 5 bases and J by 4 bases, with 14 bases between. CDR3 residues: CASSKTGVRETQYF. As DNA, the CDR3 is TGTGCCAGCAGTAAAACGGGAGTGCGAGAGACCCAGTACTTC.

The V gene is TRBV28, the J gene TRBJ1-6; the D is unclear. Germline lookup yields CDR1 MDHEN and CDR2 SYDVKM. The CDR3 extends over 14 amino acids. V lost 5 bases and J lost 6, with 11 bases in between. CDR3 in amino acids: CASSTTGSNSPLHF. In nucleotides, the CDR3 is TGTGCCAGCAGTACTACCGGGAGTAATTCACCCCTCCACTTT.

Concerning this clone: Other DNA sequences in the sample encode the same CDR3. The J gene is TRBJ1-2, the V gene TRBV19; TRBD1 matches 9 bases. The CDR3 is 13 residues long. Germline V gene data show CDR1 as LNHDA and CDR2 as SQIVND (reference sequence). The V and J ends lost 4 bases and 6 bases, in that order; junction bases with no gene match: 3. The CDR3 is CASSTTGGDGYTF. In DNA, the CDR3 is TGTGCCAGTAGTACCACAGGGGGCGATGGCTACACCTTC.

The rearrangement uses TRBV19 and TRBJ1-1; TRBD1 aligns across 7 bases. The CDR3 is made up of 16 amino acids. The ends lost 7 bases at V and 2 bases at J; junction bases unmatched: 13. Germline V gene sequence: CDR1 LNHDA, CDR2 SQIVND (reference sequence). The CDR3 DNA reads as TGTGCCAGTAAGAAGGACAGGAATAGACCTAACACTGAAGCTTTCTTT. It yields the protein CASKKDRNRPNTEAFF.

The chain uses TRBV11-2 and TRBJ2-3, with TRBD1 matching over 8 bases. There are 16 residues in the CDR3. Germline V CDR1 and CDR2: SGHAT, FQNNGV. With V trimmed by 0 bases and J by 4 bases, 6 bases remained unmatched. The CDR3 loop is CASSLDLHRGADTQYF. The CDR3 DNA follows: TGTGCCAGCAGCTTAGATCTTCACAGGGGGGCAGATACGCAGTATTTT.

This clone was picked up one time. The J gene is TRBJ1-5, the V gene TRBV5-4; D call uncertain. The CDR3 has 16 residues. The germline V gene encodes CDR1 SGHNT and CDR2 YYREEE (reference sequence). V gave up 0 bases and J gave up 0 bases, with 10 bases separating them. In DNA form, the CDR3 reads TGTGCCAGCAGCTTGGAGCCAGGCTATAGCAATCAGCCCCAGCATTTT. Its translation: CASSLEPGYSNQPQHF.

In DNA, the CDR3 is TGCAGCGTTGAAGATGGGGGGGAGACTAGCGGGAGTCTGCCCGATACGCAGTATTTT. Translated, it gives CSVEDGGETSGSLPDTQYF. The rearrangement uses TRBV29-1 and TRBJ2-3; 12 bases line up with TRBD2. V lost 0 bases and J lost 6; bases outside the gene matches: 16. In germline, CDR1 is SQVTM, CDR2 ANQGSEA. CDR3 length: 19 amino acids.

The rearrangement links TRBV6-6 to TRBJ1-2, with D perhaps TRBD1 (5 bases). The germline V gene has CDR1 MNHNY and CDR2 SVGAGI (reference sequence). V was shortened by 0 bases and J by 7 bases, with 9 bases between the two germline ends. The CDR3 has 13 residues. DNA of the CDR3: TGTGCCAGCAGTTACTCTGGGGGGACTGGCTACACCTTC. It is translated as CASSYSGGTGYTF.

The chain joins TRBV5-8 to TRBJ1-5; TRBD1 matches 9 bases. The CDR3 totals 14 residues. Per the germline V gene, CDR1 is SGHTS and CDR2 is YDEGEE. The junction had 6 bases not matched to a gene; V was cut back by 4 bases and J by 7 bases. The chain's CDR3 is CASSEDRGKQPQHF. CDR3 DNA sequence: TGTGCCAGCAGCGAAGACAGGGGGAAACAGCCCCAGCATTTT.